The T cell receptor (beta chain) described here comes from a study of PD-L1 blockade in urothelial cancer. Study overall: The year 2014 saw patients start atezolizumab, 1,200 mg intravenously every 3 weeks. About nine tenths of the roughly 29 patients were men with bladder-origin urothelial cancer.

Indicated time point: pretreatment peripheral blood. Sequencing used immunoSEQ multiplex PCR; TCRdb keeps in-frame clones, though not all of them. The sample consists of about 93,000 clones, 90% of them appearing once. Study-level points and caveats: By 3 weeks, tumor-associated blood clones had expanded more in durable-benefit patients.

Notes on this clone: The antigen remains undetermined.

The sequence was obtained from a man aged 60-69 years with urothelial cancer. Sequencing used PBMCs, obtained around atezolizumab (anti-PD-L1) treatment.

The CDR3 DNA reads as TGTGCCAGCAGCTTGGTCGGCAGGGGACCGTACAATGAGCAGTTCTTC. It codes for CASSLVGRGPYNEQFF. The chain couples TRBV5-4 to TRBJ2-1; possible D gene TRBD1, 6 bases. Trimming cost V 0 bases and J 4 bases, with 14 bases left between them. Germline values: CDR1 SGHNT, CDR2 YYREEE (reference sequence). The CDR3 contains 16 residues.